This T cell receptor beta chain was found in a study of regulatory T cells in long-lasting Graves disease. Study details: Recently diagnosed Graves' patients had received antithyroid drugs for under 3 months. Broader study findings: TRBV28, TRBJ1-2 and TRBJ2-5 were favored in persistent disease.

Deletions cut 6 bases from V and 2 bases from J, with 14 bases between. This CDR3 is 14 amino acids long. Germline assignment: CDR1 SNHLY and CDR2 FYNNEI. Through Arm-PCR of CDR3 regions and iRepertoire HTBI primers, TCR beta libraries were built. MiXCR was run by TCRdb on the multiplex PCR reads, yielding one entry per CDR3 protein. The sample has around 460,000 distinct CDR3 sequences, approximately 14% seen once; the top ten hold roughly 15%. Noted time point: newly diagnosed GD, antithyroid drugs for less than 3 months. From RNA extracted from PBMCs, the TCR library was made. Diagnosis followed American Thyroid Association guidelines for Graves' disease. As concerns this clonotype: Its antigen is unknown.

These same data were also listed under a study on T cells in Graves' hyperthyroidism and ophthalmopathy. That paper adds: TCR CDR3 regions were first amplified by RT-PCR with HTBI primers.

V gene TRBV2 combines with J gene TRBJ2-7, with D possibly being TRBD1 (6 bases). Sample: peripheral blood mononuclear cells (PBMCs), taken at new diagnosis, from a patient treated with antithyroid drugs. The clonotype comes from a woman between 45 and 65 years old with Graves disease. DNA for the CDR3: TGTGCCAGCAGGGGGGCAGGGAATCCCTACGAGCAGTACTTC. This translates into CASRGAGNPYEQYF.